Listed below are T cell receptor beta chains from one sample, sequenced in a study of T cells in Graves' hyperthyroidism and ophthalmopathy. TCRdb fed the multiplex PCR reads into MiXCR, producing one record per CDR3 protein. This table has about 640,000 distinct CDR3 sequences, 20% to 25% appearing once. The specimen sequenced was blood. The receptors shown here come from a man younger than 40 with Graves' ophthalmopathy. Each CDR3 is given with its conserved first and last residue. Fields, in order: clone size, J gene, CDR3 length, D gene, V gene, CDR3 DNA, CDR3 protein. A D gene is named only where the DNA matches it firmly. Some rows mark clone size as missing; the rest say once, few, many or name a class of expanded clone.

few | TRBJ2-5 | 13 | . | TRBV28 | TGTGCCAGCACCAGGACAGCACAAGAGACCCAGTACTTC | CASTRTAQETQYF
many | TRBJ2-5 | 20 | TRBD2 | TRBV12-3/TRBV12-4 | TGTGCCAGCAGTTCCCAAGGGGGACTAGCGGGAGTATCCCGTTCGGAGACCCAGTACTTC | CASSSQGGLAGVSRSETQYF
. | TRBJ2-7 | 13 | . | TRBV4-1 | TGCGCCAGCAGCCAGGCCCTGGTGTACGAGCAGTACTTC | CASSQALVYEQYF
. | TRBJ2-1 | 16 | . | TRBV7-2 | TGTGCCAGCAGCCTATCTGCCGTTCCCACCTACAATGAGCAGTTCTTC | CASSLSAVPTYNEQFF
many | TRBJ2-1 | 16 | TRBD2 | TRBV20-1 | TGCAGTGCTAGGGTCACTAGCGGGAGAGTTTTCGATGAGCAGTTCTTC | CSARVTSGRVFDEQFF
many | TRBJ2-2 | 13 | . | TRBV2 | TGTGCCAGCGGAGAGACATACACCGGGGAGCTGTTTTTT | CASGETYTGELFF
. | TRBJ2-5 | 11 | . | TRBV30 | TGTGCCGGTATGACGGGAGAGACCCAGTACTTC | CAGMTGETQYF
many | TRBJ2-7 | 14 | TRBD1 | TRBV20-1 | TGCAGTGCTAGAGATCAGGGGGCCTCCTACGAGCAGTACTTC | CSARDQGASYEQYF
. | TRBJ1-2 | 14 | TRBD1 | TRBV6-5 | TGTGCCAGCAGTTACAGTCAGGGGGCGGGCGGCTACACCTTC | CASSYSQGAGGYTF
few | TRBJ2-2 | 17 | TRBD1 | TRBV7-9 | TGTGCCAGCAGCTTGCCTCCGGGACAGGGGACGACCGGGGAGCTGTTTTTT | CASSLPPGQGTTGELFF
. | TRBJ2-1 | 12 | TRBD2 | TRBV4-1 | TGCGCCAGCAGGCCAGCGGGAAATGAGCAGTTCTTC | CASRPAGNEQFF
few | TRBJ2-1 | 15 | TRBD2 | TRBV25-1 | TGTGCCAGCAGTGATTGGACTAGCGGGATTAATGAGCAGTTCTTC | CASSDWTSGINEQFF
few | TRBJ2-3 | 15 | TRBD2 | TRBV6-5 | TGTGCCAGCAGTTACTCGGCGGGAGGAGTGGATACGCAGTATTTT | CASSYSAGGVDTQYF
few | TRBJ2-5 | 14 | . | TRBV9 | TGTGCCAGCAGCGCCCCGGGGCGAGAAGAGACCCAGTACTTC | CASSAPGREETQYF
. | TRBJ2-7 | 16 | TRBD1 | TRBV19 | TGTGCCAGTAGTATACTACCCGGGACAGGGAACTACGAGCAGTACTTC | CASSILPGTGNYEQYF
many | TRBJ2-7 | 10 | . | TRBV27 | TGTGCCAGAGGACTCTACGAGCAGTACTTC | CARGLYEQYF
. | TRBJ2-1 | 14 | . | TRBV30 | TGTGCCTGGAGTGCATTAGGGGTGCACAATGAGCAGTTCTTC | CAWSALGVHNEQFF
. | TRBJ2-7 | 14 | TRBD1 | TRBV12-3/TRBV12-4 | TGTGCCAGCAGTTTCCAGGGGGCCTCCTACGAGCAGTACTTC | CASSFQGASYEQYF
many | TRBJ2-7 | 15 | TRBD2 | TRBV28 | TGTGCCAGCAGTTTGCGTAGCGGGAACTTCTACGAGCAGTACTTC | CASSLRSGNFYEQYF
few | TRBJ2-2 | 17 | TRBD1 | TRBV28 | TGTGCCAGCAGTTCCCTAATCAGGGGGCCCAACACCGGGGAGCTGTTTTTT | CASSSLIRGPNTGELFF
few | TRBJ2-3 | 16 | TRBD2 | TRBV5-6 | TGTGCCAGCAGCTTGGCTCTAGCGGGATTAGCAGATACGCAGTATTTT | CASSLALAGLADTQYF
. | TRBJ2-7 | 14 | . | TRBV19 | TGTGCCAGTAGTATCGTACTAGGTTCCTACGAGCAGTACTTC | CASSIVLGSYEQYF
many | TRBJ2-7 | 12 | TRBD1 | TRBV20-1 | TGCAGTGGCACAACAGGGGGTAGCGAGCAGTACTTC | CSGTTGGSEQYF
. | TRBJ2-7 | 14 | TRBD2 | TRBV13 | TGTGCCAGCAGCATTATAGCGGGAGGGGGCGAGCAGTACTTC | CASSIIAGGGEQYF
few | TRBJ1-3 | 12 | . | TRBV7-2 | TGTGCCAGCAGCCGAATGGGGAACACCATATATTTT | CASSRMGNTIYF
. | TRBJ2-7 | 15 | . | TRBV28 | TGTGCCAGCAGTTATGAGGGCGGAGGGAATTACGAGCAGTACTTC | CASSYEGGGNYEQYF
. | TRBJ2-7 | 16 | TRBD2 | TRBV18 | TGTGCCAGCTCACTGGTGGTTGGCGGGAGCTCCTACGAGCAGTACTTC | CASSLVVGGSSYEQYF
few | TRBJ2-7 | 18 | TRBD2 | TRBV6-1 | TGTGCCAGCAGTGAAGGCGGGCTAGCGGGAGAATACTCCTACGAGCAGTACTTC | CASSEGGLAGEYSYEQYF
many | TRBJ1-5 | 14 | . | TRBV28 | TGTGCCAGCAGTTTATCAGGGACGGGACAGCCCCAGCATTTT | CASSLSGTGQPQHF
many | TRBJ2-5 | 14 | . | TRBV3-1 | TGTGCCAGCAGCCAAGAACGGAACCAAGAGACCCAGTACTTC | CASSQERNQETQYF
. | TRBJ2-2 | 15 | . | TRBV18 | TGTGCCAGCTCACCGACAGGAGGAAACACCGGGGAGCTGTTTTTT | CASSPTGGNTGELFF